The rows below give T cell receptor beta chains drawn from one sample of a study of OX40 agonist ivuxolimab in advanced cancers. The assay was immunoSEQ multiplex PCR, and TCRdb's table has in-frame clones only and misses some. Altogether under 90,000 clones are present, 85% to 90% being singletons, with the ten largest covering approximately 2%. Sequenced here: CD4+ or CD8+ T cells sorted from blood, sampled in a trial of the OX40 agonist ivuxolimab. These TCRs come from an adult with an advanced solid tumor such as melanoma, head and neck, liver or kidney cancer. The CDR3 runs from the conserved cysteine through the conserved F or W. The D gene is left open where the match is weak. Clone size is not always given. Where it is, it says once, few, many or a class for expanded clones.

D,V,size,J,DNA,CDR3
-,TRBV11-3,medium-sized,TRBJ2-7,TGTGCCAGCAGCCAAAGTGAAGGGGCCGAGCAGTACTTC,CASSQSEGAEQYF
TRBD1,TRBV28,once,TRBJ1-5,TGTGCCAGCAGTTCCCCGACAGGGGGCGTAGGTCAGCCCCAGCATTTT,CASSSPTGGVGQPQHF
-,TRBV5-4,-,TRBJ2-5,TGTGCCAGCAGCTCCAGCGGAGAGACCCAGTACTTC,CASSSSGETQYF
-,TRBV15,-,TRBJ1-2,TGTGCCACCAGCAGAGCCCGGGACCTCGGGTGCACCTTC,CATSRARDLGCTF
-,TRBV6-5,once,TRBJ2-3,TGTGCCAGCAGCCAGACCACTCCTAGCACAGATACGCAGTATTTT,CASSQTTPSTDTQYF
-,TRBV7-2,-,TRBJ1-2,TGTGCCAGCAGCTTAGATCCGGGACAACCCTATGGCTACACCTTC,CASSLDPGQPYGYTF
-,TRBV18,-,TRBJ1-5,TGTGCCAGCGGGGAACGGGGGGATCAGCCCCAGCATTTT,CASGERGDQPQHF
-,TRBV4-3,-,TRBJ2-5,TGCGCCAGCAGCCAACCAGGGGAGACCCAGTACTTC,CASSQPGETQYF
-,TRBV29-1,few,TRBJ1-1,TGCAGCGGTGCAGACAACACTGAAGCTTTCTTT,CSGADNTEAFF
-,TRBV28,once,TRBJ2-1,TGTGCCAGCAGAACGCTGGGGGCTAACAATGAGCAGTTCTTC,CASRTLGANNEQFF
-,TRBV19,-,TRBJ2-2,TGTGCCAGTAGTTTGGGGCACGGCACCGGGGAGCTGTTTTTT,CASSLGHGTGELFF
-,TRBV28,-,TRBJ1-6,TGTGCCAGCACCTCGGGACTCGCGTACCACTTT,CASTSGLAYHF
-,TRBV5-4,few,TRBJ1-6,TGTGCCAGCAGCTTGGGGCAGTATAATTCACCCCTCCACTTT,CASSLGQYNSPLHF
TRBD1,TRBV5-1,-,TRBJ1-3,TGCGCCAGCAGCCCGGGGACAGGGTCCTCGTTCGCTGGAAACACCATATATTTT,CASSPGTGSSFAGNTIYF
TRBD1,TRBV7-9,-,TRBJ1-2,TGTGCCAGCAGCTCGCTCGACAGGGTCTATGGCTACACCTTC,CASSSLDRVYGYTF